This TCR beta chain was sequenced in a study of blood T cell repertoires in COVID-19. Overall study: There were acute and convalescent COVID-19 samples, and they came from the United States, Italy and Spain. T cells, B-cell-depleted T cells, or PBMCs supplied cDNA or gDNA.

Under the authors' procedure: Amplifying reference gene primers gave estimates of nucleated cell counts. TCRdb's table, derived via immunoSEQ multiplex PCR, lists solely in-frame clones and lacks some. V, J and clone size were drawn from that table, and D and trimming were deduced from the DNA. The table records fewer than 400,000 clones, around 85% of them present only once. V was trimmed by 7 bases and J by 1 base, leaving 5 bases between them. Germline values: CDR1 LNHDA, CDR2 SQIVND (reference sequence). CDR3 length: 12 residues. The sequence derives from a young woman with acute or convalescent COVID-19. The chain joins TRBV19 to TRBJ2-1; D gene unclear. The sequencing sample was made of peripheral blood. The CDR3 is CASIGSYNEQFF. The CDR3 DNA sequence: TGTGCCAGTATCGGTTCCTACAATGAGCAGTTCTTC. Variable domain in full (rest from reference TRBV19 and TRBJ2-1): DGGITQSPKYLFRKEGQNVTLSCEQNLNHDAMYWYRQDPGQGLRLIYYSQIVNDFQKGDIAEGYSVSREKKESFPLTVTSAQKNPTAFYLCASIGSYNEQFFGPGTRLTVL.